The 24 T cell receptor beta chains below come from one sample, sequenced in a study of blood T cell repertoires in COVID-19. Sequencing used immunoSEQ multiplex PCR; TCRdb keeps in-frame clones, though not all of them. The sample shows around 140,000 clones, 88% of them seen only once. Specimen: peripheral blood. These receptors were taken from a man in his 70s with acute or convalescent COVID-19.

This rearrangement joins TRBV30 to TRBJ2-7; TRBD2 is a possible D gene (5 bases). Trimming took off 2 bases at V and 1 base at J, with 12 bases between the two ends. The germline gives CDR1 GTSNPN, CDR2 SVGIG (reference sequence). CDR3 size: 14 residues. CDR3 protein: CAWSRLAGSYEQYF. The CDR3, as DNA: TGTGCCTGGAGTCGCCTAGCCGGATCCTACGAGCAGTACTTC.

The chain has TRBV5-1 and TRBJ2-1; a weak D match, TRBD1 (6 bases). Germline V gene lookup returns CDR1 SGHRS and CDR2 YFSETQ. This CDR3 has 16 amino acids. V lost 0 bases and J lost 5, with 15 bases in between. The CDR3 reads CASSLGSNRANNEQFF. DNA of the CDR3: TGCGCCAGCAGCTTGGGTTCGAACAGGGCTAACAATGAGCAGTTCTTC.

V is TRBV5-6 and J is TRBJ1-2, with TRBD1 as a possible D gene (6 bases). Germline CDR1 is SGHDT and CDR2 is YYEEEE. V was clipped by 1 base and J by 7 bases, with 11 bases between them. The CDR3 is made up of 13 amino acids. CDR3 DNA: TGTGCCAGCAGCTTGAGGCAGGGGTTTGGCTACACCTTC. Its protein is CASSLRQGFGYTF.

This clone was seen more than once but under ten times. The CDR3 region has the DNA TGTGCCAGCAGCCGCCGGGGGAATGCCGACAATGAGCAGTTCTTC. Protein product: CASSRRGNADNEQFF. The chain has TRBV6-5 and TRBJ2-1; the D gene is possibly TRBD2 (6 bases). Trimming removed 6 bases at V and 5 bases at J, with 17 bases between. The CDR3 spans 15 residues. Per the germline V gene, CDR1 is MNHEY and CDR2 is SVGAGI.

The chain employs TRBV19 and TRBJ1-5, with D possibly TRBD1 on 6 matching bases. Germline lookup yields CDR1 LNHDA and CDR2 SQIVND (reference sequence). CDR3 size: 15 residues. Trimming pared 3 bases from V and 0 bases from J, leaving 9 bases between. CDR3 region: CASSITGPSNQPQHF. In DNA form, the CDR3 reads TGTGCCAGTAGTATTACAGGGCCTAGCAATCAGCCCCAGCATTTT.

The V call is TRBV19, the J call TRBJ1-5; 11 bases align to TRBD1. Germline V gene data show CDR1 as LNHDA and CDR2 as SQIVND (reference sequence). The CDR3 extends over 16 amino acids. After removal of 7 bases from V and 1 base from J, the junction contained 6 bases not matched to a gene. In nucleotides, the CDR3 is TGTGCCAGTATCGGAGGACAGGGGGCGAGCAATCAGCCCCAGCATTTT. Its translation is CASIGGQGASNQPQHF.

The chain uses TRBV24-1 and TRBJ1-1; 9 bases map to TRBD1. The CDR3 length is 15 residues. Trimming cost V 3 bases and J 1 base; bases outside gene matches: 2. Germline CDR1 KGHDR, CDR2 SFDVKD. CDR3 DNA: TGTGCCACCAGTGATGGGACAGGGCAGAACACTGAAGCTTTCTTT. It specifies CATSDGTGQNTEAFF.

This chain uses TRBV11-2 with TRBJ2-2, with 7 positions matching TRBD1. The trim removed 4 bases at V and 4 bases at J, leaving 6 bases unmatched. Germline lookup yields CDR1 SGHAT and CDR2 FQNNGV. The CDR3 is made up of 15 amino acids. The CDR3, as DNA: TGTGCCAGCAGCTACCGGGACAGTTCCACCGGGGAGCTGTTTTTT. Amino acid sequence: CASSYRDSSTGELFF.

There are a few counts of this clone. The V and J genes are TRBV30 and TRBJ1-1; maybe TRBD1 (6 bases). V lost 5 bases to trimming and J lost 1 base, with 23 bases between them. The germline CDR1 and CDR2 sequences are GTSNPN and SVGIG (reference sequence). This CDR3 region has 17 residues. This chain's CDR3 is CAWPGLLGGQTNTEAFF. CDR3 bases: TGTGCCTGGCCAGGCCTATTAGGTGGACAGACGAACACTGAAGCTTTCTTT.

This chain links TRBV6-5 with TRBJ1-4; weak D call: TRBD1 (5 bases). Germline V gives CDR1 MNHEY, CDR2 SVGAGI. V lost 4 bases, J lost 6 bases, and 12 bases lay in between. The CDR3 is 14 amino acids. This chain's CDR3 is CASSSVGAYEKLFF. In nucleotides, the CDR3 is TGTGCCAGCAGTTCGGTTGGGGCCTATGAAAAACTGTTTTTT.

V gene TRBV11-3 combines with J gene TRBJ2-1, with TRBD2 matching over 13 bases. Per germline, CDR1 SGHNT and CDR2 YENEEA. Trimming cost V 7 bases and J 6 bases; bases outside gene matches: 6. The CDR3 covers 15 residues. The DNA for the CDR3 is TGTGCCAGCACCTCCGGGACTAGCGGGATCAATGAGCAGTTCTTC. Residues: CASTSGTSGINEQFF.

The V call is TRBV6-6, the J call TRBJ1-1; no reliable D call. Trimming shortened V by 2 bases and J by 9 bases, and 13 bases separated the two germline ends. The germline gives CDR1 MNHNY, CDR2 SVGAGI (reference sequence). The CDR3 has 13 residues. DNA for the CDR3: TGTGCCAGCAGTTACCAGGCGCAGCAAAAAGCTTTCTTT. It yields the protein CASSYQAQQKAFF.

V gene TRBV6-2 or TRBV6-3 combines with J gene TRBJ1-1; 7 nucleotides align to TRBD1. CDR1 and CDR2 (germline): MNHEY, SVGEGT. The CDR3 is 15 amino acids. The V segment lost 0 bases and the J segment 4 bases; nucleotides outside the gene matches: 5. CDR3 sequence: CASSYSGQGGTEAFF. CDR3 nucleotide sequence: TGTGCCAGCAGTTACTCGGGGCAGGGGGGCACTGAAGCTTTCTTT.

The chain carries TRBV19 and TRBJ1-3; a weak D match, TRBD1 (5 bases). Trimming cost V 4 bases and J 2 bases, with 27 bases left between them. This CDR3 is 20 amino acids long. CDR1 is LNHDA and CDR2 is SQIVND in the germline V gene (reference sequence). The CDR3 coding sequence is TGTGCCAGTAGTACGTGGACGGGGACTCACACGATCCTGACTGGAAACACCATATATTTT. Translating gives CASSTWTGTHTILTGNTIYF.

The J gene is TRBJ1-2, the V gene TRBV5-6, with D unresolved. Germline V lookup: CDR1 SGHDT, CDR2 YYEEEE. Trimming shortened V by 2 bases and J by 8 bases, and 13 bases separated the two germline ends. The CDR3 length is 13 residues. This CDR3 reads CASSLSSAGGYTF. The CDR3 nucleotides are TGTGCCAGCAGCTTATCCTCCGCGGGAGGCTACACCTTC.

The CDR3 loop reads CASSYGTAANEQFF. The CDR3 coding sequence is TGCGCCAGCAGCTACGGGACAGCCGCTAATGAGCAGTTCTTC. The chain links TRBV5-1 to TRBJ2-1, with 7 nucleotides matching TRBD1. Germline-derived CDR1 and CDR2 are SGHRS and YFSETQ. With 3 bases clipped from V and 7 bases from J, the junction kept 7 bases outside the gene matches. The CDR3 covers 14 residues.

Comments on this clone: This sample also contains other DNA sequences that code for the same CDR3. V and J are TRBV18 and TRBJ1-2; 11 nucleotides match TRBD1. Losses at the gene ends were 5 bases for V and 6 bases for J; bases not matched to a gene: 2. The V gene's germline CDR1 is KGHSH and CDR2 LQKENI. The CDR3 runs 13 residues. This CDR3 reads CASSRTGGDGYTF. The DNA for the CDR3 is TGTGCCAGCTCAAGGACAGGGGGCGATGGCTACACCTTC. Full variable domain (missing parts from reference TRBV18 and TRBJ1-2): NAGVMQNPRHLVRRRGQEARLRCSPMKGHSHVYWYRQLPEEGLKFMVYLQKENIIDESGMPKERFSAEFPKEGPSILRIQQVVRGDSAAYFCASSRTGGDGYTFGSGTRLTVV.

The chain links TRBV10-3 to TRBJ2-7, with 9 bases fitting TRBD1. The V and J ends lost 4 bases and 2 bases, in that order; junction bases with no gene match: 3. The CDR3 is made up of 14 amino acids. Germline loops: CDR1 ENHRY, CDR2 SYGVKD. The CDR3 sequence: CAISVRQGAYEQYF. The CDR3 DNA follows: TGTGCCATCAGTGTAAGACAGGGGGCCTACGAGCAGTACTTC.

V gene TRBV28 combines with J gene TRBJ2-6; 7 nucleotides align to TRBD1. Germline V gene data show CDR1 as MDHEN and CDR2 as SYDVKM. The CDR3 has 16 amino acids. Germline trimming cut 7 bases from V and 4 bases from J; bases unmatched to any gene: 10. DNA for the CDR3: TGTGCCAGCACCGGACAGGAACTGGCAGGGGCCAACGTCCTGACTTTC. This encodes CASTGQELAGANVLTF. Combining the CDR3 with reference TRBV28 and TRBJ2-6 gives the whole variable domain DVKVTQSSRYLVKRTGEKVFLECVQDMDHENMFWYRQDPGLGLRLIYFSYDVKMKEKGDIPEGYSVSREKKERFSLILESASTNQTSMYLCASTGQELAGANVLTFGAGSRLTVL.

J is TRBJ2-7 and V is TRBV3-1 (or the pseudogene TRBV3-2); the D gene is possibly TRBD2 (6 bases). Per germline, CDR1 LGHDT and CDR2 YNNKEL (reference sequence). This CDR3 has 15 residues. Trimming stripped 3 bases from V and 7 bases from J, with 19 bases between. CDR3 protein: CASSHLGSLPPEQYF. In DNA, the CDR3 is TGTGCCAGCAGCCATCTCGGGAGCCTTCCCCCGGAGCAGTACTTC.

The chain couples TRBV5-1 to TRBJ2-7, with TRBD1 as a possible D gene (7 bases). Between the trimmed V and J ends, which lost 0 bases and 6 bases, there was a span of 13 bases. There are 14 residues in the CDR3. The germline gives CDR1 SGHRS, CDR2 YFSETQ. The CDR3 loop is CASSLVGRGVEQYF. CDR3 sequence (DNA): TGCGCCAGCAGCTTGGTAGGCAGGGGGGTCGAGCAGTACTTC.

This chain uses TRBV3-1 (or the pseudogene TRBV3-2) with TRBJ2-3; 8 positions agree with TRBD2. Germline V gene sequence: CDR1 LGHDT, CDR2 YNNKEL (reference sequence). The junction had 2 bases not matched to a gene; V was cut back by 3 bases and J by 0 bases. The length of the CDR3 is 15 residues. CDR3: CASSHTSGSTDTQYF. Here the CDR3 DNA reads TGTGCCAGCAGCCATACTAGCGGTAGCACAGATACGCAGTATTTT.

V gene TRBV6-2 or TRBV6-3 combines with J gene TRBJ2-5; TRBD1 aligns across 9 bases. The J segment lost 5 bases and the V segment lost 2 bases, leaving 3 bases of the junction unmatched. The germline gives CDR1 MNHEY, CDR2 SVGEGT. The CDR3 length is 14 residues. CDR3 in amino acids: CASSYTGGTETQYF. CDR3 nucleotide sequence: TGTGCCAGCAGTTACACAGGGGGCACGGAGACCCAGTACTTC.

The chain recombines TRBV7-3 with TRBJ2-1, with D unresolved. This CDR3 is 16 amino acids long. Germline V CDR1 and CDR2: SGHTA, FQGTGA. Deletions cut 4 bases from V and 0 bases from J, with 13 bases between. CDR3 amino acids: CASSSSLVGSYNEQFF. The CDR3 nucleotides read TGTGCCAGCAGCTCTAGTCTAGTGGGCTCCTACAATGAGCAGTTCTTC.